This T cell receptor (beta chain) derives from a study of human T cells and chemical hapten exposure. Documented time point: pre-sensitization, week 0. Treatment reported: therapeutic diphenylcyclopropenone sensitization with weekly scalp DPC. The table lists this clonotype with many counts. This CDR3 contains 13 residues. Unmatched junction bases numbered 6, after V lost 7 bases and J lost 8 bases. Germline V gene lookup returns CDR1 MNHEY and CDR2 SVGEGT. TCRdb passed the RACE reads through MiXCR, listing each CDR3 protein once. The table lists roughly 380,000 distinct CDR3 sequences, 4% to 6% of them singletons.

The V call is TRBV6-2 or TRBV6-3, the J call TRBJ1-4; 8 nucleotides align to TRBD1. The receptor was isolated from a woman in her forties or fifties with alopecia areata. Some clones in this sample may be carry-over from other donors' samples. Sequences were derived from whole blood, sampled in connection with sensitization to the hapten diphenylcyclopropenone (DPC). The CDR3 nucleotides read TGTGCCAGCACGGACAGGGTGGAAGAAAAACTGTTTTTT. Encoded protein: CASTDRVEEKLFF.